Shown below are 19 T cell receptor beta chains from a single sample sequenced in a study of T cell changes during pregnancy in multiple sclerosis. The method was immunoSEQ multiplex PCR; TCRdb's version includes in-frame clones alone and lacks a portion of them. The table includes fewer than 45,000 clones, 85% to 90% detected once. The sequencing used CD8+ T cells from peripheral blood mononuclear cells, collected after pregnancy. All receptors derive from a female donor in good health, enrolled as a control in a pregnancy study.

The chain recombines TRBV7-9 with TRBJ2-5; D possibly corresponds to TRBD2 (7 bases). V dropped 5 bases and J dropped 7 bases, with 23 bases sitting between them. Germline values: CDR1 SEHNR, CDR2 FQNEAQ (reference sequence). The CDR3 has 16 amino acids. The chain's CDR3 is CASSASSGGGLGTQYF. CDR3 coding DNA: TGTGCCAGCAGCGCCTCGAGTGGGGGGGGCCTTGGGACCCAGTACTTC.

This chain connects TRBV29-1 to TRBJ2-7; D uncertain. Germline CDR1 reads SQVTM; CDR2 reads ANQGSEA. V lost 6 bases, J lost 6 bases, and 18 bases lay in between. The CDR3 loop spans 13 amino acids. The CDR3 protein is CSVRHTLSPEQYF. The CDR3 bases are TGCAGCGTCCGACACACTCTATCCCCCGAGCAGTACTTC.

The chain joins TRBV18 to TRBJ2-1; TRBD2 might be the D (5 bases). The CDR3 is 12 residues long. Trimming removed 6 bases from V and 9 bases from J, with 12 bases in between. From germline, CDR1 is KGHSH and CDR2 LQKENI. CDR3 region: CASSPDAGEQFF. In DNA, the CDR3 is TGTGCCAGCTCTCCGGACGCGGGTGAGCAGTTCTTC.

This clone was detected only once. The J gene is TRBJ1-1, the V gene TRBV4-1; D gene unclear. CDR3 length: 15 residues. The V end lost 0 bases, the J end lost 1 base, and 9 bases lay between the germline ends. CDR1 MGHRA and CDR2 YSYEKL come from the germline V gene. The CDR3 reads CASSQDPGTNTEAFF. CDR3 coding DNA: TGCGCCAGCAGCCAAGATCCGGGAACGAACACTGAAGCTTTCTTT.

The CDR3 bases are TGTGCCAGCGGGCACGCTGGGGCCAACGTCCTGACTTTC. Its protein product is CASGHAGANVLTF. The chain combines TRBV7-9 with TRBJ2-6; D not resolved. The CDR3 covers 13 residues. Trimming removed 8 bases from V and 2 bases from J, with 7 bases in between. Germline V gives CDR1 SEHNR, CDR2 FQNEAQ (reference sequence).

This clone was observed a single time. The V gene is TRBV21-1, the J gene TRBJ1-1; the table's D gene call, TRBD1, was not cross checked with the DNA. TRBV21-1 corresponds to a pseudogene. CDR3 size: 14 residues. The CDR3 coding sequence is TGTGCCAGCAGCAACTCAGAGGGGGTCGCTGAAGCTTTCTTT. It specifies CASSNSEGVAEAFF.

V is TRBV2 and J is TRBJ2-7; tentatively, D is TRBD2 (5 bases). V lost 7 bases, J lost 3 bases, and 19 bases lay in between. CDR3 size: 15 residues. Per germline, CDR1 SNHLY and CDR2 FYNNEI. The CDR3 is CASTPKTSRGYEQYF. The CDR3 DNA sequence: TGTGCCAGCACCCCAAAGACAAGTCGGGGCTACGAGCAGTACTTC.

V is TRBV7-9 and J is TRBJ2-3; D possibly corresponds to TRBD2 (5 bases). Trimming stripped 5 bases from V and 6 bases from J, with 9 bases between. The CDR3 spans 12 residues. In germline, CDR1 is SEHNR, CDR2 FQNEAQ (reference sequence). CDR3 DNA sequence: TGTGCCAGCAGCCTAACTAGGGATACGCAGTATTTT. This codes for CASSLTRDTQYF.

The chain carries TRBV27 and TRBJ2-1; D possibly corresponds to TRBD2 (7 bases). There are 15 residues in the CDR3. The V gene lost 8 bases and the J gene lost 6 bases, with 20 bases spanning the gap. Germline V gene data show CDR1 as MNHEY and CDR2 as SMNVEV (reference sequence). The CDR3 loop reads CASLNGGPLGNEQFF. The DNA of the CDR3 is TGTGCCAGCCTTAACGGGGGGCCCCTCGGCAATGAGCAGTTCTTC.

This chain joins TRBV19 and TRBJ2-3; 7 positions agree with TRBD2. Germline CDR1 reads LNHDA; CDR2 reads SQIVND (reference sequence). The CDR3 is 16 residues long. The V and J ends lost 0 bases and 4 bases, in that order; junction bases with no gene match: 7. CDR3 amino acids: CASSIDLGGIADTQYF. CDR3 nucleotide sequence: TGTGCCAGTAGTATAGATCTCGGGGGGATCGCAGATACGCAGTATTTT.

The V and J genes are TRBV19 and TRBJ1-2; the match to TRBD1 covers 7 bases. The CDR3 sequence is 13 residues long. The J segment lost 8 bases and the V segment lost 5 bases, leaving 8 bases of the junction unmatched. Looked up from germline, CDR1 is LNHDA and CDR2 is SQIVND (reference sequence). In nucleotides, the CDR3 is TGTGCCAGTAGTGCCGAGGGGGCCAGGGGCTACACCTTC. Encoded protein: CASSAEGARGYTF. The whole variable domain, remainder taken from reference TRBV19 and TRBJ1-2, is DGGITQSPKYLFRKEGQNVTLSCEQNLNHDAMYWYRQDPGQGLRLIYYSQIVNDFQKGDIAEGYSVSREKKESFPLTVTSAQKNPTAFYLCASSAEGARGYTFGSGTRLTVV.

The chain couples TRBV27 to TRBJ2-4; 10 nucleotides align to TRBD2. Looked up from germline, CDR1 is MNHEY and CDR2 is SMNVEV (reference sequence). V dropped 4 bases and J dropped 0; count of bases not matched to a gene: 6. There are 17 residues in the CDR3. CDR3 amino acids: CASSSSGRGLAKNIQYF. The DNA for the CDR3 is TGTGCCAGCAGTTCCAGCGGGAGGGGGCTAGCCAAAAACATTCAGTACTTC.

Concerning this clone itself: In the same sample, other DNA sequences code for this CDR3. V and J are TRBV19 and TRBJ2-7, with TRBD1 identical over 9 bases. Germline values: CDR1 LNHDA, CDR2 SQIVND (reference sequence). V was pared by 4 bases and J by 5 bases, with 9 bases of the junction left unmatched. The CDR3 sequence is 15 residues long. The chain's CDR3 is CASSTSGTGLNEQYF. CDR3 in DNA: TGTGCCAGTAGTACCTCCGGGACAGGGCTAAACGAGCAGTACTTC.

V gene TRBV4-1 combines with J gene TRBJ1-3; TRBD1 agrees at 7 bases. Germline V lookup: CDR1 MGHRA, CDR2 YSYEKL. This CDR3 has 19 residues. After removal of 4 bases from V and 0 bases from J, the junction contained 15 bases not matched to a gene. CDR3 DNA: TGCGCCAGCAGCCCCAAGATCGGGACAGACCATTACTCTGGAAACACCATATATTTT. It codes for CASSPKIGTDHYSGNTIYF.

The chain recombines TRBV11-2 with TRBJ2-1; D call uncertain. The CDR3 loop spans 14 amino acids. Germline loops: CDR1 SGHAT, CDR2 FQNNGV. Trimming removed 4 bases at V and 0 bases at J, with 7 bases between. CDR3 loop: CASSSPGSYNEQFF. In DNA form, the CDR3 reads TGTGCCAGCAGCTCCCCGGGCTCCTACAATGAGCAGTTCTTC.

The V gene is TRBV10-3, the J gene TRBJ2-4; 9 bases fit TRBD1. CDR3 size: 16 residues. The V and J ends lost 5 bases and 4 bases, in that order; junction bases with no gene match: 9. Germline loops: CDR1 ENHRY, CDR2 SYGVKD. CDR3 protein: CAISPGTGRGKNIQYF. CDR3 sequence (DNA): TGTGCCATCAGTCCTGGGACAGGGAGGGGAAAAAACATTCAGTACTTC.

The rearrangement joins TRBV19 to TRBJ1-1; D is possibly TRBD1 (5 bases). Germline CDR1 is LNHDA and CDR2 is SQIVND (reference sequence). CDR3 length: 13 residues. Trimming left V 2 bases short and J 8 bases short, with 12 bases between. The DNA for the CDR3 is TGTGCCAGTAGTATAAGCGGGGGGGTCGAAGCTTTCTTT. Translation gives CASSISGGVEAFF.

The chain has TRBV19 and TRBJ1-4; no firm D call. CDR3 length: 16 amino acids. V was trimmed by 4 bases and J by 3 bases, leaving 15 bases between them. CDR1 is LNHDA and CDR2 is SQIVND in the germline V gene (reference sequence). The CDR3 here is CASSTVHRDPNEKLFF. As DNA, the CDR3 is TGTGCCAGTAGTACTGTACACCGGGATCCTAATGAAAAACTGTTTTTT.

The chain has TRBV6-5 and TRBJ2-2, with D possibly being TRBD2 (6 bases). This CDR3 spans 16 amino acids. V shed 0 bases and J shed 9 bases, with 17 bases lying between them. Per germline, CDR1 MNHEY and CDR2 SVGAGI. The CDR3 is CASSYSRGRELWELFF. The DNA of the CDR3 is TGTGCCAGCAGTTACTCTCGGGGTCGGGAGCTTTGGGAGCTGTTTTTT.